This T cell receptor beta chain was profiled in a study of beta chain features in type 1 diabetes. Whole-study context: The patient and healthy donor groups were comparable for age, gender and cell yields.

Remarks on this clone: Its antigen is not known.

Looked up from germline, CDR1 is SQVTM and CDR2 is ANQGSEA. The CDR3 runs 12 residues. Trimming shortened V by 6 bases and J by 8 bases, and 13 bases separated the two germline ends. All of the isolated RNA was reverse transcribed, so expressed TCRB transcripts were sequenced. Sequencing used immunoSEQ multiplex PCR; TCRdb keeps in-frame clones, though not all of them. The sample includes about 240,000 clones, 25% to 30% of them seen just once. Study outcomes and limitations: TCRB CDR3 length was moderately but significantly reduced in all four CD4+ subsets of Type 1 diabetes patients.

The receptor's source is a man younger than 40 in good health. Sequenced input: central memory CD4+ T cells from blood. The chain links TRBV29-1 to TRBJ1-4; TRBD1 is a possible D gene (6 bases). The CDR3 loop reads CSVVGDREKLFF. The CDR3 nucleotides are TGCAGCGTCGTTGGAGACAGGGAAAAACTGTTTTTT.